This is a list of T cell receptor beta chains from one sample in a study of T cells after yellow fever vaccination. A single record per CDR3 protein comes from TCRdb applying MiXCR to the 5' RACE reads. Among tens of thousands of distinct CDR3 sequences listed, around 7.8% were seen once. Here the sequenced sample was CD8+ T cells sorted from PBMCs, taken 10 to 11 days after the first yellow fever vaccination. The receptors shown here come from a young man who received the YFV17D yellow fever vaccine. The CDR3 runs from the conserved cysteine through the conserved F or W. Each record gives: J gene, clone size, V gene, D gene, CDR3 DNA, CDR3 protein. The D gene is left open where the match is weak. Size tells how often a clone was seen (once, few, many) or the class of an expanded clone, and some rows leave it out.

TRBJ1-1 few TRBV7-9 . TGTGCCAGCAGCTTAGGCTGGGCCGAGAACACTGAAGCTTTCTTT CASSLGWAENTEAFF
TRBJ2-3 few TRBV2 TRBD1 TGTGCCAGCCTTCGAGGGGGCCGAGATACGCAGTATTTT CASLRGGRDTQYF
TRBJ1-5 many TRBV5-5 TRBD1 TGTGCCAGCAGCGGGACAGGGCTCGGTCAGCCCCAGCATTTT CASSGTGLGQPQHF
TRBJ2-3 medium-sized TRBV4-2 TRBD2 TGTGCCAGCAGCCAAGCACTAGCGGGGGGTACAGATACGCAGTATTTT CASSQALAGGTDTQYF
TRBJ2-7 many TRBV7-9 TRBD1 TGTGCCAGCAGCTCGGGACAGGGGGTAAACTACGAGCAGTACTTC CASSSGQGVNYEQYF
TRBJ2-7 . TRBV12-3/TRBV12-4 . TGTGCCAGCAGTATATGGACGCCCTACGAGCAGTACTTC CASSIWTPYEQYF
TRBJ2-1 many TRBV7-3 . TGTGCCAGCAGCTCACAGGTGAGCTCCTACAATGAGCAGTTCTTC CASSSQVSSYNEQFF
TRBJ2-3 many TRBV4-3 TRBD2 TGCGCCAGCAGCCAAGTTTTCGCGGGAGAGCGGATAGATACGCAGTATTTT CASSQVFAGERIDTQYF
TRBJ2-7 few TRBV21-1 . TGTGCCAGCAGCAAAGAGGGGGACCGAGCGGGTTACGAGCAGTACTTC CASSKEGDRAGYEQYF
TRBJ1-1 few TRBV19 . TGTGCCAGTAGTATTTTACGTAGCGAAATGAACACTGAAGCTTTCTTT CASSILRSEMNTEAFF
TRBJ2-1 . TRBV2 TRBD2 TGTGCCAGCAGTTCTAGACTAGCGGGGGGGAGCTCCTACAATGAGCAGTTCTTC CASSSRLAGGSSYNEQFF
TRBJ1-1 . TRBV4-2 . TGTGCCAGCACCCAGGTGGGCACTGAAGCTTTCTTT CASTQVGTEAFF
TRBJ2-1 few TRBV5-4 . TGTGCCAGCAGCTTCGGACCTGGGATCAATGAGCAGTTCTTC CASSFGPGINEQFF
TRBJ2-5 many TRBV5-1 . TGCGCCAGCAGCGATGCGGGGATCATCACGGGAGAGACCCAGTACTTC CASSDAGIITGETQYF
TRBJ1-5 . TRBV4-1 . TGCGCCAGCAGCAAAGAGCAGACACCCCAGCCCCAGCATTTT CASSKEQTPQPQHF
TRBJ2-5 many TRBV4-1 . TGCGCCAGCAGCCAAGTCCGGGGGCTCCAAGAGACCCAGTACTTC CASSQVRGLQETQYF
TRBJ2-5 . TRBV7-9 TRBD1 TGTGCCAGCAGCTCGACAGGGGAGATAGAGACCCAGTACTTC CASSSTGEIETQYF